The sequence of this T cell receptor beta chain was determined in a study of OX40 agonist ivuxolimab in advanced cancers. General study findings and limits: On average, a greater number of expanded clones characterised CD8+ T cells relative to CD4+.

This clone occurred a few times. What it recognizes is unknown. In germline, CDR1 is MDHEN, CDR2 SYDVKM. This CDR3 spans 15 amino acids. Trimming left V 6 bases short and J 3 bases short, with 14 bases between. Sequencing used immunoSEQ multiplex PCR; TCRdb keeps in-frame clones, though not all of them. Here the sample spans roughly 79,000 clones, 84% being singletons. The material sequenced was CD4+ or CD8+ T cells sorted from blood, taken in a trial of the OX40 agonist ivuxolimab. The chain carries TRBV28 and TRBJ1-4, with D hard to call. The source of this sequence is an adult with an advanced solid tumor such as melanoma, head and neck, liver or kidney cancer. The CDR3, as DNA: TGTGCCAGCAGCCGAACGGGGATATCTAATGAAAAACTGTTTTTT. It is translated as CASSRTGISNEKLFF. The full variable domain, rest sourced from reference TRBV28 and TRBJ1-4, is DVKVTQSSRYLVKRTGEKVFLECVQDMDHENMFWYRQDPGLGLRLIYFSYDVKMKEKGDIPEGYSVSREKKERFSLILESASTNQTSMYLCASSRTGISNEKLFFGSGTQLSVL.